The rows below give T cell receptor beta chains drawn from one sample of a study of blood T cell repertoires in COVID-19. Sequenced by immunoSEQ multiplex PCR; TCRdb stores in-frame clones only, minus some. The top ten clones hold less than 8% of a sample with approximately 170,000 clones, under 85% of them seen once. The sample consisted of peripheral blood. Every receptor here comes from a man older than 75 with COVID-19, enrolled during active disease. CDR3s include the opening cysteine and the closing phenylalanine or tryptophan. The order of the fields is clone size, D gene, V gene, J gene, CDR3 protein, CDR3 DNA. D genes are given only for firm matches. For some rows the clone size is stated as once, few or many, or as a class when expanded; others skip it.

clone size: NA
D gene: NA
V gene: TRBV5-1
J gene: TRBJ1-1
CDR3 protein: CASSSDTSNTEAFF
CDR3 DNA: TGCGCCAGCAGCTCGGACACCTCGAACACTGAAGCTTTCTTT

clone size: few
D gene: TRBD1
V gene: TRBV5-6
J gene: TRBJ1-5
CDR3 protein: CASSIRQGWGQPQHF
CDR3 DNA: TGTGCCAGCAGCATAAGACAGGGGTGGGGTCAGCCCCAGCATTTT

clone size: NA
D gene: NA
V gene: TRBV7-2
J gene: TRBJ1-6
CDR3 protein: CASSQRTVYNSPLHF
CDR3 DNA: TGTGCCAGCAGCCAGAGGACAGTCTATAATTCACCCCTCCACTTT

clone size: NA
D gene: NA
V gene: TRBV5-1
J gene: TRBJ1-1
CDR3 protein: CASSLAGRAGAAEAFF
CDR3 DNA: TGCGCCAGCAGCTTGGCGGGTCGGGCAGGGGCCGCTGAAGCTTTCTTT

clone size: NA
D gene: NA
V gene: TRBV7-3
J gene: TRBJ2-3
CDR3 protein: CASSTQSTDTQYF
CDR3 DNA: TGTGCCAGCAGCACCCAGAGCACAGATACGCAGTATTTT

clone size: NA
D gene: TRBD1
V gene: TRBV7-8
J gene: TRBJ2-1
CDR3 protein: CASSPRTGAYSYNEQFF
CDR3 DNA: TGTGCCAGCAGCCCAAGGACAGGGGCCTACTCCTACAATGAGCAGTTCTTC

clone size: few
D gene: NA
V gene: TRBV3-1/TRBV3-2
J gene: TRBJ1-1
CDR3 protein: CASSQPGSKQAFF
CDR3 DNA: TGTGCCAGCAGCCAACCGGGGTCAAAACAAGCTTTCTTT

clone size: NA
D gene: NA
V gene: TRBV5-1
J gene: TRBJ2-1
CDR3 protein: CASSLGDNEQFF
CDR3 DNA: TGCGCCAGCAGCTTGGGCGACAATGAGCAGTTCTTC

clone size: NA
D gene: TRBD2
V gene: TRBV5-1
J gene: TRBJ2-1
CDR3 protein: CASSTGTNNEQFF
CDR3 DNA: TGCGCCAGCAGCACCGGGACTAACAATGAGCAGTTCTTC

clone size: NA
D gene: NA
V gene: TRBV19
J gene: TRBJ2-1
CDR3 protein: CASSTQGAYNEQFF
CDR3 DNA: TGTGCCAGTAGTACCCAGGGCGCCTACAATGAGCAGTTCTTC

clone size: NA
D gene: NA
V gene: TRBV20-1
J gene: TRBJ2-3
CDR3 protein: CSASSPGTPSTDTQYF
CDR3 DNA: TGCAGTGCTAGTTCCCCCGGGACACCTAGCACAGATACGCAGTATTTT

clone size: NA
D gene: NA
V gene: TRBV4-3
J gene: TRBJ2-3
CDR3 protein: CASSRGGRGDTQYF
CDR3 DNA: TGCGCCAGCAGCAGGGGGGGGCGTGGAGATACGCAGTATTTT

clone size: NA
D gene: NA
V gene: TRBV7-9
J gene: TRBJ2-7
CDR3 protein: CASSQVVGEQYF
CDR3 DNA: TGTGCCAGCAGCCAAGTAGTTGGCGAGCAGTACTTC

clone size: NA
D gene: TRBD1
V gene: TRBV5-1
J gene: TRBJ1-3
CDR3 protein: CASSEDRGWNTIYF
CDR3 DNA: TGCGCCAGCAGCGAGGACAGGGGATGGAACACCATATATTTT

clone size: NA
D gene: TRBD2
V gene: TRBV18
J gene: TRBJ2-7
CDR3 protein: CASSVGSPAGGLEQYF
CDR3 DNA: TGTGCCAGCTCAGTAGGAAGTCCAGCGGGGGGTCTGGAGCAGTACTTC

clone size: once
D gene: TRBD1
V gene: TRBV4-1
J gene: TRBJ1-1
CDR3 protein: CASSPPTGDTEAFF
CDR3 DNA: TGCGCCAGCAGCCCCCCCACAGGGGACACTGAAGCTTTCTTT

clone size: NA
D gene: NA
V gene: TRBV6-5
J gene: TRBJ1-6
CDR3 protein: CASSWTVLNSPLHF
CDR3 DNA: TGTGCCAGCAGCTGGACAGTGCTAAATTCACCCCTCCACTTT

clone size: once
D gene: TRBD1
V gene: TRBV5-1
J gene: TRBJ2-3
CDR3 protein: CASSLGPRTGAGDTQYF
CDR3 DNA: TGCGCCAGCAGCTTGGGTCCCCGGACAGGGGCAGGAGATACGCAGTATTTT

clone size: NA
D gene: NA
V gene: TRBV4-2
J gene: TRBJ1-6
CDR3 protein: CASEQGENSPLHF
CDR3 DNA: TGTGCCAGCGAGCAGGGTGAGAATTCACCCCTCCACTTT

clone size: NA
D gene: NA
V gene: TRBV4-3
J gene: TRBJ2-3
CDR3 protein: CASSQDLRVTTDTQYF
CDR3 DNA: TGCGCCAGCAGCCAAGATCTCAGGGTTACCACAGATACGCAGTATTTT

clone size: NA
D gene: TRBD2
V gene: TRBV24-1
J gene: TRBJ2-5
CDR3 protein: CATGPGLAGGLQETQYF
CDR3 DNA: TGTGCCACCGGCCCGGGACTAGCGGGGGGGCTTCAAGAGACCCAGTACTTC

clone size: NA
D gene: NA
V gene: TRBV3-1/TRBV3-2
J gene: TRBJ1-5
CDR3 protein: CASSQGSQGNQPQHF
CDR3 DNA: TGTGCCAGCAGCCAAGGTTCACAGGGCAATCAGCCCCAGCATTTT

clone size: NA
D gene: NA
V gene: TRBV3-1/TRBV3-2
J gene: TRBJ1-5
CDR3 protein: CASSHKGGRGSNQPQHF
CDR3 DNA: TGTGCCAGCAGCCATAAAGGGGGGAGGGGCAGCAATCAGCCCCAGCATTTT

clone size: once
D gene: NA
V gene: TRBV5-1
J gene: TRBJ2-1
CDR3 protein: CASSFRVPGSSYNEQFF
CDR3 DNA: TGCGCCAGCAGCTTTAGAGTACCAGGAAGCTCCTACAATGAGCAGTTCTTC

clone size: NA
D gene: NA
V gene: TRBV5-6
J gene: TRBJ2-3
CDR3 protein: CASSLATGPTDTQYF
CDR3 DNA: TGTGCCAGCAGCTTGGCTACAGGTCCCACAGATACGCAGTATTTT

clone size: NA
D gene: TRBD1
V gene: TRBV6-1
J gene: TRBJ1-6
CDR3 protein: CASSEYGTVNSPLHF
CDR3 DNA: TGTGCCAGCAGTGAGTACGGGACAGTGAATTCACCCCTCCACTTT

clone size: NA
D gene: NA
V gene: TRBV5-1
J gene: TRBJ1-1
CDR3 protein: CATTQDLNTEAFF
CDR3 DNA: TGCGCCACAACCCAGGATCTAAACACTGAAGCTTTCTTT

clone size: NA
D gene: NA
V gene: TRBV6-5
J gene: TRBJ2-3
CDR3 protein: CASRQVLDTQYF
CDR3 DNA: TGTGCCAGCAGACAGGTTTTAGATACGCAGTATTTT

clone size: NA
D gene: TRBD1
V gene: TRBV11-1
J gene: TRBJ2-7
CDR3 protein: CASSSRGQVSYEQYF
CDR3 DNA: TGTGCCAGCAGTTCCAGGGGACAGGTCTCCTACGAGCAGTACTTC

clone size: NA
D gene: TRBD1
V gene: TRBV3-1/TRBV3-2
J gene: TRBJ2-5
CDR3 protein: CASSRGNQETQYF
CDR3 DNA: TGTGCGTCGAGCAGGGGGAACCAAGAGACCCAGTACTTC

clone size: NA
D gene: NA
V gene: TRBV7-9
J gene: TRBJ1-4
CDR3 protein: CASSPTLGHPATNEKLFF
CDR3 DNA: TGTGCCAGCAGCCCGACCCTGGGACACCCTGCAACTAATGAAAAACTGTTTTTT

clone size: NA
D gene: NA
V gene: TRBV7-9
J gene: TRBJ1-1
CDR3 protein: CASSGDRPNTEAFF
CDR3 DNA: TGTGCCAGCAGCGGTGACAGGCCGAACACTGAAGCTTTCTTT

clone size: once
D gene: NA
V gene: TRBV4-2
J gene: TRBJ1-6
CDR3 protein: CASSQEPSYNSPLHF
CDR3 DNA: TGTGCCAGCAGCCAAGAGCCCAGTTATAATTCACCCCTCCACTTT

clone size: NA
D gene: NA
V gene: TRBV18
J gene: TRBJ2-2
CDR3 protein: CASSPMEQLTGELFF
CDR3 DNA: TGTGCCAGCTCACCAATGGAACAGCTCACCGGGGAGCTGTTTTTT

clone size: NA
D gene: NA
V gene: TRBV6-5
J gene: TRBJ2-4
CDR3 protein: CATMQRAAKNIQYF
CDR3 DNA: TGTGCCACCATGCAGAGGGCAGCCAAAAACATTCAGTACTTC

clone size: NA
D gene: NA
V gene: TRBV18
J gene: TRBJ1-5
CDR3 protein: CASSPRSNQPQHF
CDR3 DNA: TGTGCCAGCTCACCACGCAGTAATCAGCCCCAGCATTTT